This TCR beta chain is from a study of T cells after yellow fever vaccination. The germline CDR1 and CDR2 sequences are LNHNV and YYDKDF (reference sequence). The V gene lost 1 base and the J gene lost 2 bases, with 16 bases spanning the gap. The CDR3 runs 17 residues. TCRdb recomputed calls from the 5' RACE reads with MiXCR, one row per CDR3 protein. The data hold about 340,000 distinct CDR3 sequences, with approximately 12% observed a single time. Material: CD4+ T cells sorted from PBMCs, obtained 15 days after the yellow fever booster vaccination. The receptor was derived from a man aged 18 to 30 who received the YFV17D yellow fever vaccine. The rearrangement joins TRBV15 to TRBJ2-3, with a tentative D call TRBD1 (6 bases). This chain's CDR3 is CATSRGKGEGDTDTQYF. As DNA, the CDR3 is TGTGCCACCAGCAGAGGCAAAGGCGAGGGGGACACAGATACGCAGTATTTT.